This paragraph reports one T cell receptor (beta chain). Its antigen is unknown. The ends lost 7 bases at V and 2 bases at J; junction bases unmatched: 9. The CDR3 is 15 residues long. With 60 Vbeta and 13 Jbeta primers, the PCR was carried out. TCRdb keeps only in-frame clones here, not all; method: immunoSEQ multiplex PCR. Of about 180,000 clones detected, roughly 80% appear once; the ten largest clones hold 1.1% to 1.5%. The sample belongs to a study of cytomegalovirus exposure and HLA in healthy donors. Study-level results: Most TCR beta V segments were productive about 87% or about 30% of the time in an earlier analysis.

This sequence joins TRBV23-1 and TRBJ1-2; 8 bases agree with TRBD1. TRBV23-1 is an ORF for which the function is uncertain. The sample comprised PBMCs. The source is a girl aged 10 to 17 in good health and CMV-seropositive. CDR3: CASITKDRENYGYTF. The CDR3 DNA sequence: TGCGCCAGCATCACAAAGGACAGGGAGAACTATGGCTACACCTTC.